This T cell receptor beta chain derives from a study of CD8 T cells in Susac syndrome. Trimming shortened V by 3 bases and J by 4 bases, and 9 bases separated the two germline ends. Germline CDR1 and CDR2: SQVTM and ANQGSEA. The length of the CDR3 is 12 residues. Random hexamers were used to reverse transcribe the RNA input (about 0.5 to 1 ug). By means of immunoSEQ multiplex PCR, TCR beta CDR3 spanning 54 Vbeta and 13 Jbeta underwent amplification. TCRdb called the immunoSEQ multiplex PCR reads again in MiXCR, with one record for every CDR3 protein. The sample consists of about 52,000 distinct CDR3 sequences, 93% of them appearing once. Control patients had untreated stable or active relapsing-remitting multiple sclerosis by revised McDonald criteria. Negative isolation was used for CD8+ and CD4+ T cells and FACS enrichment for TEMRA cells.

The rearrangement joins TRBV29-1 to TRBJ1-1, with D unclear. Sequencing was done on a sample of CD8+ T cells from PBMCs. This sequence was found in a human donor with multiple sclerosis. The CDR3 nucleotides are TGCAGCGTTGATGTCAGCCCCACTGAAGCTTTCTTT. Translating gives CSVDVSPTEAFF.